Following are 15 T cell receptor beta chains from one sample sequenced in a study of shared clonotypes between healthy human individuals. Profiling relied on immunoSEQ multiplex PCR, and the TCRdb table lists in-frame clones only, not all of them. Seen here are roughly 490,000 clones, 79% observed once, and the top ten hold more than 10%. The sample consisted of PBMCs. These receptors all stem from a woman between 40 and 50 years old in good health. Some clones in this sample may be carry-over from other donors' samples.

As for this clone: Distinct nucleotide sequences in the sample also encode this CDR3. The V call is TRBV6-1, the J call TRBJ2-1; no firm D call. This CDR3 has 10 amino acids. Germline-derived CDR1 and CDR2 are MNHNS and SASEGT. Trimming took 8 bases from V and 5 from J, leaving 4 bases between them. DNA of the CDR3: TGTGCCAGCGCCGACAATGAGCAGTTCTTC. Protein product: CASADNEQFF.

The chain carries TRBV20-1 and TRBJ2-7; 8 bases align to TRBD2. Germline assignment: CDR1 DFQATT and CDR2 SNEGSKA (reference sequence). This CDR3 is 11 amino acids long. With 6 bases clipped from V and 6 bases from J, the junction kept 4 bases outside the gene matches. The CDR3: CSAEGLGEQYF. The CDR3 DNA follows: TGCAGTGCCGAGGGACTAGGCGAGCAGTACTTC.

The V gene is TRBV7-2, the J gene TRBJ2-1; D gene uncertain. Trimming removed 5 bases from V and 9 bases from J, with 11 bases in between. The CDR3 contains 12 residues. The germline gives CDR1 SGHTA, CDR2 FQGNSA. CDR3 nucleotide sequence: TGTGCCAGCAGCGAATGGGCTATTGAGCAGTTCTTC. Translating gives CASSEWAIEQFF. Full variable domain (outside the CDR3, taken from reference TRBV7-2 and TRBJ2-1): GAGVSQSPSNKVTEKGKDVELRCDPISGHTALYWYRQSLGQGLEFLIYFQGNSAPDKSGLPSDRFSAERTGGSVSTLTIQRTQQEDSAVYLCASSEWAIEQFFGPGTRLTVL.

V usage is TRBV5-4 and J usage is TRBJ2-7; 13 nucleotides line up with TRBD2. Germline lookup yields CDR1 SGHNT and CDR2 YYREEE (reference sequence). The CDR3 runs 16 residues. V lost 4 bases, J lost 2 bases, and 6 bases stayed unmatched. The CDR3 sequence is CASSQGTSGTPYEQYF. CDR3 DNA sequence: TGTGCCAGCAGCCAAGGGACTAGCGGGACGCCCTACGAGCAGTACTTC.

CDR3 nucleotide sequence: TGTGCCAGCAGCTTACAGCGGGAGATCTACGAGCAGTACTTC. It is translated as CASSLQREIYEQYF. V and J are TRBV11-2 and TRBJ2-7; 8 bases line up with TRBD2. Germline loops: CDR1 SGHAT, CDR2 FQNNGV. V lost 2 bases and J lost 3; bases outside the gene matches: 3. The CDR3 length is 14 residues.

The J gene is TRBJ1-6, the V gene TRBV18, with unresolved D. The CDR3 loop spans 14 amino acids. V dropped 3 bases and J dropped 10 bases, with 13 bases sitting between them. CDR1 and CDR2 from the germline V gene are KGHSH and LQKENI. The chain's CDR3 is CASSPTPDDSPLHF. The CDR3, as DNA: TGTGCCAGCTCACCGACCCCCGACGACTCACCCCTCCACTTT. Looking up the rest from reference TRBV18 and TRBJ1-6 gives the full variable domain: NAGVMQNPRHLVRRRGQEARLRCSPMKGHSHVYWYRQLPEEGLKFMVYLQKENIIDESGMPKERFSAEFPKEGPSILRIQQVVRGDSAAYFCASSPTPDDSPLHFGNGTRLTVT.

The rearrangement links TRBV6-1 to TRBJ1-2, with a tentative D call TRBD1 (6 bases). The CDR3 runs 15 residues. V was trimmed by 3 bases and J by 4 bases, leaving 15 bases between them. Germline CDR1 reads MNHNS; CDR2 reads SASEGT. Written as DNA, the CDR3 is TGTGCCAGCAGTGACCCGAGGGGGGGCAGCTATGGCTACACCTTC. This gives the protein CASSDPRGGSYGYTF.

The rearrangement uses TRBV4-2 and TRBJ2-1; perhaps TRBD1 as D (5 bases). The CDR3 consists of 16 residues. CDR1 and CDR2 (germline): LGHNA, YNFKEQ. Trimming shortened V by 1 base and J by 4 bases, and 14 bases separated the two germline ends. In DNA, the CDR3 is TGTGCCAGCAGCCAAGTTGGGCAGGGTTCATACAATGAGCAGTTCTTC. This encodes CASSQVGQGSYNEQFF.

This clone was seen just once. V is TRBV4-1 and J is TRBJ2-1, with D possibly being TRBD1 or TRBD2 (5 bases each). Germline CDR1 MGHRA, CDR2 YSYEKL. With 4 bases removed from V and 5 bases from J, the gap between germline ends came to 12 bases. There are 14 residues in the CDR3. The CDR3 DNA reads TGCGCCAGCAGCCGGGGGATTTTCGACAATGAGCAGTTCTTC. As protein: CASSRGIFDNEQFF.

The V call is TRBV7-9, the J call TRBJ2-7, with a weak D call TRBD1 (6 bases). Deletions cut 0 bases from V and 7 bases from J, with 16 bases between. The CDR3 spans 15 residues. Germline V CDR1 and CDR2: SEHNR, FQNEAQ (reference sequence). The chain's CDR3 is CASSLASHLTGEQYF. The CDR3 nucleotides read TGTGCCAGCAGCTTAGCTAGCCACCTGACAGGAGAGCAGTACTTC.

The chain has TRBV7-6 and TRBJ2-7; D gene uncertain. The V gene's germline CDR1 is SGHVS and CDR2 FNYEAQ. This CDR3 has 13 amino acids. The germline V and J ends were trimmed by 1 base and 3 bases, with 7 bases remaining between them. The CDR3 DNA reads TGTGCCAGCAGCTTAGTGTTCAGCTACGAGCAGTACTTC. It translates to CASSLVFSYEQYF.

This chain uses TRBV19 with TRBJ2-5; 7 bases map to TRBD1. Germline CDR1 and CDR2: LNHDA and SQIVND (reference sequence). The V and J ends lost 5 bases and 2 bases, in that order; junction bases with no gene match: 5. The CDR3 is made up of 14 amino acids. The CDR3 nucleotides are TGTGCCAGTAGTTACGGGACAGCACAAGAGACCCAGTACTTC. Residues: CASSYGTAQETQYF.

This chain connects TRBV19 to TRBJ2-3; the match to TRBD2 covers 10 bases. The CDR3 is made up of 12 amino acids. J was trimmed by 14 bases and V by 4 bases; bases with no gene match: 6. The V gene's germline CDR1 is LNHDA and CDR2 SQIVND (reference sequence). The CDR3 here is CASSTSSGSSYF. The CDR3 DNA reads TGTGCCAGTAGTACCTCTAGCGGGAGTTCGTATTTT.

The sample holds one count of this clone. The J gene is TRBJ2-2, the V gene TRBV19; 10 bases are a match to TRBD2. The CDR3 is 18 residues long. Trimming removed 5 bases from V and 1 base from J; junction bases left unmatched: 10. Germline CDR1 and CDR2: LNHDA and SQIVND (reference sequence). The DNA of the CDR3 is TGTGCCAGTAGTGCCCAACCCTCTAGCGGGAGGAACACCGGGGAGCTGTTTTTT. Translating gives CASSAQPSSGRNTGELFF. Looking up the rest from reference TRBV19 and TRBJ2-2 gives the full variable domain: DGGITQSPKYLFRKEGQNVTLSCEQNLNHDAMYWYRQDPGQGLRLIYYSQIVNDFQKGDIAEGYSVSREKKESFPLTVTSAQKNPTAFYLCASSAQPSSGRNTGELFFGEGSRLTVL.

The V gene is TRBV5-6, the J gene TRBJ2-1; the match to TRBD2 covers 7 bases. V was clipped by 2 bases and J by 8 bases; unmatched bases: 10. Germline V CDR1 and CDR2: SGHDT, YYEEEE. This CDR3 has 15 amino acids. In DNA, the CDR3 is TGTGCCAGCAGCTTTCTCCGCGGGAGTACTGATGAGCAGTTCTTC. It codes for CASSFLRGSTDEQFF.